This T cell receptor (beta chain) originates from a study of cytomegalovirus exposure and HLA in healthy donors. Study in general: Early on, a data release was issued that held roughly 86 million unique TCRs from HLA-typed donors.

Use of 60 Vbeta and 13 Jbeta primers characterized the PCR. Clones were read by immunoSEQ multiplex PCR, and TCRdb kept only the in-frame ones, dropping some. The sample records 180,000 or so clones, about three quarters being singletons. The CDR3 runs 15 residues. Trimming left V 3 bases short and J 5 bases short, with 16 bases between. CDR1 MDHEN and CDR2 SYDVKM come from the germline V gene. The sequencing input was PBMCs. This TCR was recovered from a female donor in good health and CMV-seronegative. The chain links TRBV28 to TRBJ1-1; D is ambiguous. The CDR3, as DNA: TGTGCCAGCAGTTTTCTGGTGGGCGAGGGAACTGAAGCTTTCTTT. This gives the protein CASSFLVGEGTEAFF.